This entry concerns a single TCR beta chain. What it binds is not known. The data belong to a study of beta chain features in type 1 diabetes. Points from the study as a whole: Across all four CD4+ subsets, people with type 1 diabetes showed modestly shorter TCRB CDR3s.

V lost 7 bases to trimming and J lost 7 bases; unmatched junction nucleotides: 9. This CDR3 is 13 amino acids long. Germline V CDR1 and CDR2: SEHNR, FQNEAQ (reference sequence). Since all of the isolated RNA was reverse transcribed, expressed TCRB transcripts were what got sequenced. The protocol was immunoSEQ multiplex PCR, while the TCRdb copy is restricted to in-frame clones and leaves out a portion. The sample yields just under 150,000 clones, about 13% seen once. It was via CD45RO/CCR7/CD25/CD127/CD95/CD27 that CD4+ naive, central memory, regulatory and stem cell-like memory cells were sorted. Purity above 95% was achieved in all sorted populations.

This clonotype was sampled from a man aged 18 to 35 with type 1 diabetes. The V gene is TRBV7-9, the J gene TRBJ1-2; 7 nucleotides agree with TRBD1. The sequenced sample was central memory CD4+ T cells from blood. The DNA of the CDR3 is TGTGCCAGCACCCAAACAGGGGCAGCTGGCTACACCTTC. Translating gives CASTQTGAAGYTF.